One sample yielded the 17 T cell receptor beta chains listed below, sequenced in a study of cytomegalovirus exposure and HLA in healthy donors. This PCR relied on a set of 60 Vbeta primers and 13 Jbeta primers. The data were produced by immunoSEQ multiplex PCR, yet TCRdb's version contains in-frame clones alone and is incomplete. The sample has some 180,000 clones, less than 90% seen once. The sample taken for sequencing was PBMCs. These receptors all come from a girl under three years old in good health and CMV-seronegative.

The gene calls are TRBV5-1 and TRBJ2-2, with D uncertain. V shed 7 bases and J shed 1 base, with 5 bases lying between them. The germline V gene has CDR1 SGHRS and CDR2 YFSETQ. CDR3 size: 12 residues. The DNA of the CDR3 is TGCGCCAGCTTCATGAACACCGGGGAGCTGTTTTTT. Its translation: CASFMNTGELFF.

This clone appeared once. The chain uses TRBV5-5 and TRBJ1-5; D gene uncertain. The CDR3 is 14 residues long. V dropped 0 bases and J dropped 4 bases, with 8 bases sitting between them. The V gene's germline CDR1 is SGHKS and CDR2 YYEKEE (reference sequence). In DNA, the CDR3 is TGTGCCAGCAGCTTGGAGGTGGAGAATCAGCCCCAGCATTTT. Its translation: CASSLEVENQPQHF.

This chain links TRBV5-1 with TRBJ1-3; D is unresolved. V was clipped by 0 bases and J by 1 base, with 5 bases between them. Per the germline V gene, CDR1 is SGHRS and CDR2 is YFSETQ. The CDR3 extends over 14 amino acids. The CDR3 here is CASSLAGSGNTIYF. CDR3 bases: TGCGCCAGCAGCTTGGCGGGGTCTGGAAACACCATATATTTT. The variable domain in full, completed from reference TRBV5-1 and TRBJ1-3, reads KAGVTQTPRYLIKTRGQQVTLSCSPISGHRSVSWYQQTPGQGLQFLFEYFSETQRNKGNFPGRFSGRQFSNSRSEMNVSTLELGDSALYLCASSLAGSGNTIYFGEGSWLTVV.

The rearrangement links TRBV6-5 to TRBJ2-5; maybe TRBD1 (6 bases). The CDR3 extends over 13 amino acids. The ends were cut back, 6 bases at V and 5 bases at J, with 13 bases in the middle. Germline V lookup: CDR1 MNHEY, CDR2 SVGAGI. The CDR3 region is CASRIGQLETQYF. CDR3 in DNA: TGTGCCAGCAGAATAGGACAGCTTGAGACCCAGTACTTC.

With regard to this clone: The junction and the germline gene differ at one end; a read error may be behind it. The chain combines TRBV2 with TRBJ2-4, with 8 bases lining up with TRBD1. In germline, CDR1 is SNHLY, CDR2 FYNNEI. The CDR3 contains 10 residues. The CDR3 sequence: CASSAGQATF. CDR3 nucleotide sequence: TGTGCCAGCAGTGCGGGACAGGCGACCTTC.

The chain uses TRBV9 and TRBJ2-5; 9 bases are a match to TRBD2. Germline V gene sequence: CDR1 SGDLS, CDR2 YYNGEE. The CDR3 is made up of 15 amino acids. With 2 bases clipped from V and 5 bases from J, the junction kept 7 bases outside the gene matches. CDR3 in amino acids: CASSVTSGTPETQYF. The CDR3 nucleotides read TGTGCCAGCAGCGTGACTAGCGGTACCCCTGAGACCCAGTACTTC.

The V call is TRBV7-2, the J call TRBJ1-3, with no clear D. Trimming took 5 bases from V and 0 from J, leaving 11 bases between them. Per germline, CDR1 SGHTA and CDR2 FQGNSA. The CDR3 is 15 amino acids. The CDR3 nucleotides are TGTGCCAGCAGCCGTCCCGGGTTCTCTGGAAACACCATATATTTT. This translates into CASSRPGFSGNTIYF.

The CDR3 sequence: CASSYSTRVVTNEQFF. The CDR3 nucleotides are TGTGCCAGCAGTTACTCGACCAGGGTGGTTACGAATGAGCAGTTCTTC. The V and J genes are TRBV6-6 and TRBJ2-1, with D possibly TRBD1 on 5 matching bases. Trimming removed 0 bases from V and 7 bases from J, with 16 bases in between. The CDR3 loop spans 16 amino acids. CDR1 is MNHNY, CDR2 SVGAGI, per germline (reference sequence).

The rearrangement joins TRBV30 to TRBJ1-1; 7 bases match TRBD1. CDR1 GTSNPN and CDR2 SVGIG come from the germline V gene (reference sequence). J lost 6 bases, V lost 5 bases, and 12 bases had no gene match. This CDR3 contains 14 residues. CDR3 DNA: TGTGCCTGGCAAAGGGACAGATTAATTGCTGAAGCTTTCTTT. Translated: CAWQRDRLIAEAFF.

This chain links TRBV7-9 with TRBJ2-2; weak D call: TRBD2 (5 bases). The CDR3 sequence is 17 residues long. Looked up from germline, CDR1 is SEHNR and CDR2 is FQNEAQ (reference sequence). Trimming took off 1 base at V and 2 bases at J, with 14 bases between the two ends. This chain's CDR3 is CASSLVRSETNTGELFF. CDR3 in DNA: TGTGCCAGCAGCTTAGTACGTAGCGAGACAAACACCGGGGAGCTGTTTTTT.

The chain is built from TRBV19 and TRBJ1-1, with D hard to call. V dropped 7 bases and J dropped 5 bases, with 20 bases sitting between them. Germline V gene lookup returns CDR1 LNHDA and CDR2 SQIVND (reference sequence). CDR3 length: 15 residues. This CDR3 is CASNIGRGIGTEAFF. For the CDR3, the DNA is TGTGCCAGTAATATCGGGCGGGGAATAGGGACTGAAGCTTTCTTT. The full variable domain, with the rest looked up from reference TRBV19 and TRBJ1-1, is DGGITQSPKYLFRKEGQNVTLSCEQNLNHDAMYWYRQDPGQGLRLIYYSQIVNDFQKGDIAEGYSVSREKKESFPLTVTSAQKNPTAFYLCASNIGRGIGTEAFFGQGTRLTVV.

This clone was detected only a few times. The CDR3 DNA sequence: TGTGCCAGCAGCCCCGGGACAGACTCCTACGAGCAGTACTTC. As protein: CASSPGTDSYEQYF. The chain employs TRBV7-3 and TRBJ2-7, with 7 positions matching TRBD1. Germline CDR1 is SGHTA and CDR2 is FQGTGA. Trimming took 5 bases from V and 0 from J; bases not matched to a gene: 4. The CDR3 covers 14 residues.

The chain joins TRBV15 to TRBJ2-6, with TRBD2 matching 7 bases. CDR1 is LNHNV, CDR2 YYDKDF, per germline (reference sequence). Trimming at V came to 1 base and at J to 4 bases, leaving 7 bases not matched to a gene. The length of the CDR3 is 17 residues. The DNA for the CDR3 is TGTGCCACCAGCAGAGGGACTAGTTCGGCGGGGGCCAACGTCCTGACTTTC. This gives the protein CATSRGTSSAGANVLTF. Full variable domain (remainder filled in from reference TRBV15 and TRBJ2-6): DAMVIQNPRYQVTQFGKPVTLSCSQTLNHNVMYWYQQKSSQAPKLLFHYYDKDFNNEADTPDNFQSRRPNTSFCFLDIRSPGLGDTAMYLCATSRGTSSAGANVLTFGAGSRLTVL.

This clone was counted only a few times. This chain connects TRBV28 to TRBJ2-7, with TRBD1 matching over 11 bases. Germline-derived CDR1 and CDR2 are MDHEN and SYDVKM. The CDR3 sequence is 15 residues long. Trimming took 3 bases from V and 4 from J; bases not matched to a gene: 5. The CDR3 DNA reads as TGTGCCAGCAGTTTTGGGGACAGGGGGTTATACGAGCAGTACTTC. Translated: CASSFGDRGLYEQYF.

This sequence joins TRBV9 and TRBJ2-1, with D perhaps matching TRBD2 (5 bases). There are 13 residues in the CDR3. CDR1 and CDR2 (germline): SGDLS, YYNGEE. Trimming pared 4 bases from V and 9 bases from J, leaving 14 bases between. CDR3 sequence reads: CASSSSNSGEQFF. In nucleotides, the CDR3 is TGTGCCAGCAGCTCCTCAAACAGCGGTGAGCAGTTCTTC.

This clone was counted only a few times. The chain is built from TRBV2 and TRBJ1-3, with 7 bases identical to TRBD1. Germline V lookup: CDR1 SNHLY, CDR2 FYNNEI. The CDR3 runs to 14 residues. V dropped 4 bases and J dropped 0; count of bases not matched to a gene: 0. CDR3 loop: CASSGTGSGNTIYF. The CDR3 DNA reads TGTGCCAGCAGTGGGACAGGCTCTGGAAACACCATATATTTT.

The chain combines TRBV5-1 with TRBJ2-1, with D possibly matching TRBD1 (5 bases). V was shortened by 3 bases and J by 6 bases, with 7 bases between the two germline ends. Germline V gene lookup returns CDR1 SGHRS and CDR2 YFSETQ. The CDR3 has 12 amino acids. CDR3 sequence: CASSSQGNEQFF. CDR3 DNA sequence: TGCGCCAGCAGCTCCCAGGGCAATGAGCAGTTCTTC.